What follows describes a single TCR beta chain. Its antigen remains unknown. Using its own MiXCR run on the RT-PCR reads, TCRdb lists one record per CDR3 protein. This sample carries approximately 530,000 distinct CDR3 sequences, less than 10% of them seen once, and the ten largest clones take roughly 13%. V lost 1 base to trimming and J lost 4 bases, with 16 bases between them. CDR1 and CDR2 from the germline V gene are LGHNA and YNFKEQ. The CDR3 is 16 residues long. The data belong to a study of response to subunit inactivated influenza vaccine. Findings and limits, study-wide: T cells newly recruited by each seasonal influenza vaccination are few, the authors suggested.

Material: PBMCs from blood, obtained around 25 months after vaccination. The TCR originated in a man aged 50 to 69 who received an inactivated influenza vaccine. The chain is built from TRBV4-2 and TRBJ1-2; weak D call: TRBD1 (6 bases). The CDR3 nucleotides are TGTGCCAGCAGCCAAGGACCGGGGGCGCGAATCTATGGCTACACCTTC. It specifies CASSQGPGARIYGYTF.